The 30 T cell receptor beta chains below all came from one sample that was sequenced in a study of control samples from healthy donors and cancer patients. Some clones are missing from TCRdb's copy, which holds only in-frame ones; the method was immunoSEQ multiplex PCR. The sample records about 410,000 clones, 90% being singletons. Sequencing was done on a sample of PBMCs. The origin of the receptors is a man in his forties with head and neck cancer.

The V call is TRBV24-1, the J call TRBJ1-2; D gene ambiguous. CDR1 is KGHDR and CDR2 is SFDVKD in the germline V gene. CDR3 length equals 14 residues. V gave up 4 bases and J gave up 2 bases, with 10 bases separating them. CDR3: CATSDSDGNYGYTF. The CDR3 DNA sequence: TGTGCCACCAGTGACTCCGACGGGAACTATGGCTACACCTTC.

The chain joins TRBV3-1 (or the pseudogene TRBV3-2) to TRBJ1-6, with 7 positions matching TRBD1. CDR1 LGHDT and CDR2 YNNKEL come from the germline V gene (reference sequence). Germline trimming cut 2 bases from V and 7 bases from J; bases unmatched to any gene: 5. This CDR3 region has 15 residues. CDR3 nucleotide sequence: TGTGCCAGCAGCCAAACGACAGGGAACAATTCACCCCTCCACTTT. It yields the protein CASSQTTGNNSPLHF.

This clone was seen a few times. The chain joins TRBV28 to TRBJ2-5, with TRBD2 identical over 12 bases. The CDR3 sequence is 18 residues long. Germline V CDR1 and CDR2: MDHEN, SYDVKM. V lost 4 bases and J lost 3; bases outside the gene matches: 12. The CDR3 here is CASSSLIVRLAGEETQYF. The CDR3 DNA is TGTGCCAGCAGTTCACTCATTGTCCGACTAGCGGGGGAAGAGACCCAGTACTTC.

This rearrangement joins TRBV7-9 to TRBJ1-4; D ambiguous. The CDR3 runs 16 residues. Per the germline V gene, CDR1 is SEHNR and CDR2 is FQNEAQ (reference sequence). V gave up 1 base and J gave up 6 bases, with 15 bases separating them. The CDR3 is CASSLGRGGLYEKLFF. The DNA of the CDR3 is TGTGCCAGCAGCTTAGGTCGCGGAGGGCTCTATGAAAAACTGTTTTTT.

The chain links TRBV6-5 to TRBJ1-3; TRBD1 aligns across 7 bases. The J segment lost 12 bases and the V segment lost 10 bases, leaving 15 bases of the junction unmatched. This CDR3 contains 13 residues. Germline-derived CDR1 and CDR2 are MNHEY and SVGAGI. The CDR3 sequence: CATQDSPRGGIYF. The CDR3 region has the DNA TGTGCCACCCAGGACAGTCCCAGGGGGGGCATATATTTT.

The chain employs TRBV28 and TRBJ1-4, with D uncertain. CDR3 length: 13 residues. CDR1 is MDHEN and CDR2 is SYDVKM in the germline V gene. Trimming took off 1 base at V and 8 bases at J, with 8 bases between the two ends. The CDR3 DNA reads TGTGCCAGCAGTTTATCGGTATTCGAAAAACTGTTTTTT. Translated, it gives CASSLSVFEKLFF.

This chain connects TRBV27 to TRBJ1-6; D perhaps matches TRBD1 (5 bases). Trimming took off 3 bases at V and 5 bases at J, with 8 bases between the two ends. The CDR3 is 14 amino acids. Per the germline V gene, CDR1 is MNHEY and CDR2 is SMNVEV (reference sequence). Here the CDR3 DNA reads TGTGCCAGCAGTTTGGACATACATAATTCACCCCTCCACTTT. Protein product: CASSLDIHNSPLHF.

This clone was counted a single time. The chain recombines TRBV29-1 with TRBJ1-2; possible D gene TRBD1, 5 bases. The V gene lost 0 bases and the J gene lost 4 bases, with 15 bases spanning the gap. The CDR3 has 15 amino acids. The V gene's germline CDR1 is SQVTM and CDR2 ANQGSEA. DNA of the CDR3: TGCAGCGTTGAAGAAGGAGGAGGGGCCGGCTATGGCTACACCTTC. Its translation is CSVEEGGGAGYGYTF.

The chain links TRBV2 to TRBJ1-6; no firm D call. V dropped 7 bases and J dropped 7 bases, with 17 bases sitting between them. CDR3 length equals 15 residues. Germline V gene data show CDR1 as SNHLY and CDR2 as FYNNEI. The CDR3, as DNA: TGTGCCAGCACCCCCCCGGACGGTCAAAATTCACCCCTCCACTTT. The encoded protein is CASTPPDGQNSPLHF. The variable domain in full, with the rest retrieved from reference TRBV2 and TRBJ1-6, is EPEVTQTPSHQVTQMGQEVILRCVPISNHLYFYWYRQILGQKVEFLVSFYNNEISEKSEIFDDQFSVERPDGSNFTLKIRSTKLEDSAMYFCASTPPDGQNSPLHFGNGTRLTVT.

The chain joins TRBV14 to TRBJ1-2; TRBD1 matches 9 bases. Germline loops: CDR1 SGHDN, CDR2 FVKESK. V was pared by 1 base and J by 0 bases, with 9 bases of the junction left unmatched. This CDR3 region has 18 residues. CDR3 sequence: CASSQGPGQGLPNYGYTF. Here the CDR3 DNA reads TGTGCCAGCAGCCAAGGACCGGGACAGGGACTCCCTAACTATGGCTACACCTTC.

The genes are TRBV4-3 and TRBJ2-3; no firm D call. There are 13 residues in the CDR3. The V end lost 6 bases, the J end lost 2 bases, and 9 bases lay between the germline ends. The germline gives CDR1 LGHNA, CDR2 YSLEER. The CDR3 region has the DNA TGCGCCAGCAGTCCGGGCCCCACAGATACGCAGTATTTT. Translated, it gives CASSPGPTDTQYF.

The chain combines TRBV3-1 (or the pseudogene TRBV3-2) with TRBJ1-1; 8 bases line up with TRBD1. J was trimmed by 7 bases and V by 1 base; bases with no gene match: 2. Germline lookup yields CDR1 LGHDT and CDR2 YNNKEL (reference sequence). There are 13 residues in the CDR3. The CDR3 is CASSQVTGVEAFF. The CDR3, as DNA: TGTGCCAGCAGCCAAGTGACAGGGGTTGAAGCTTTCTTT.

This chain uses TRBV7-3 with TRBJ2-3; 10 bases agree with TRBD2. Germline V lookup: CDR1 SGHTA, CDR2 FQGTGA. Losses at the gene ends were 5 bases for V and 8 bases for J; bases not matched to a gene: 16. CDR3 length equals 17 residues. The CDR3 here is CASSLLAGGTPAGTQYF. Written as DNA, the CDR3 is TGTGCCAGCAGCCTGTTAGCGGGGGGTACCCCAGCCGGTACGCAGTATTTT.

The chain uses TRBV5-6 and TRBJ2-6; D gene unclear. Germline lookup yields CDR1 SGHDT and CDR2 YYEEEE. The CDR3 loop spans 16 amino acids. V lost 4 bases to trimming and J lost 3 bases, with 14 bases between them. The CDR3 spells CASSEFGRIGANVLTF. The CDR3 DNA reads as TGTGCCAGCAGCGAGTTTGGCAGGATTGGGGCCAACGTCCTGACTTTC.

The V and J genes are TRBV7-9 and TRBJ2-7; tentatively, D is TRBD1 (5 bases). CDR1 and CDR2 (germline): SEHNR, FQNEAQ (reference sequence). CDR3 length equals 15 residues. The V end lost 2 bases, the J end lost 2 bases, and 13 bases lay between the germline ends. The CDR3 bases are TGTGCCAGCAGCTTAAGGGCCCAGGGTCCCTACGAGCAGTACTTC. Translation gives CASSLRAQGPYEQYF.

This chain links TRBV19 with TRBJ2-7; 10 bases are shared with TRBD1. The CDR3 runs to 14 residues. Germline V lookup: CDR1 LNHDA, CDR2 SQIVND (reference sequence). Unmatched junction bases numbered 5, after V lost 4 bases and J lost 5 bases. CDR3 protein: CASSTLGTGDEQYF. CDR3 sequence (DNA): TGTGCCAGTAGTACCCTAGGGACAGGGGACGAGCAGTACTTC.

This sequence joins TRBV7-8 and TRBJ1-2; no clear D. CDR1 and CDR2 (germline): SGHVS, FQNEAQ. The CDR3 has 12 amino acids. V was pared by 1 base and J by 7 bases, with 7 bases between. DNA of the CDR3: TGTGCCAGCAGCTTAGACAGTCTTGGCTACACCTTC. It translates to CASSLDSLGYTF.

The CDR3 DNA sequence: TGTGCCAGCAGTTTATCGGCCGGTCGGGAGACCCAGTACTTC. Amino acids: CASSLSAGRETQYF. The chain employs TRBV28 and TRBJ2-5; no reliable D call. CDR1 is MDHEN, CDR2 SYDVKM, per germline. V dropped 1 base and J dropped 5 bases, with 11 bases sitting between them. This CDR3 has 14 amino acids.

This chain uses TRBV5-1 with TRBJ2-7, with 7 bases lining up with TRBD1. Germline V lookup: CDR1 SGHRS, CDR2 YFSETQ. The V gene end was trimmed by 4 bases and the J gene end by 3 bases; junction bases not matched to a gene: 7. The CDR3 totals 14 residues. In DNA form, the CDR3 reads TGCGCCAGCAGCCCTGGACAGGAGTACTACGAGCAGTACTTC. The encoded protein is CASSPGQEYYEQYF. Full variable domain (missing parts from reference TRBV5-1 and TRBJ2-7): KAGVTQTPRYLIKTRGQQVTLSCSPISGHRSVSWYQQTPGQGLQFLFEYFSETQRNKGNFPGRFSGRQFSNSRSEMNVSTLELGDSALYLCASSPGQEYYEQYFGPGTRLTVT.

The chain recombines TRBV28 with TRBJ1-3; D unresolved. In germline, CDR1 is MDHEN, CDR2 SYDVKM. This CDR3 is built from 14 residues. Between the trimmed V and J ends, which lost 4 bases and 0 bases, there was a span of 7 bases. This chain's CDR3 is CASSSAASGNTIYF. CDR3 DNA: TGTGCCAGCAGTTCGGCAGCCTCTGGAAACACCATATATTTT.

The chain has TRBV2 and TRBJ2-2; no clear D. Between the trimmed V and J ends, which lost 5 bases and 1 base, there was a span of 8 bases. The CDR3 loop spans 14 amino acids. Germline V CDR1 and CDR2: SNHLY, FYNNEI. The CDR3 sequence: CASSWSVNTGELFF. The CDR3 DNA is TGTGCCAGCAGTTGGTCGGTGAACACCGGGGAGCTGTTTTTT.

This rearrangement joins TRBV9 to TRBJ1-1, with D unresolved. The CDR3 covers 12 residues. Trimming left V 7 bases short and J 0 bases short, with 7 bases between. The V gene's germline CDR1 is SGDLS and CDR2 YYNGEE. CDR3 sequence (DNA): TGTGCCAGCGAGGGAGTGAACACTGAAGCTTTCTTT. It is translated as CASEGVNTEAFF.

CDR3 bases: TGCAGTGCTAGTACCCTGGGGACTAGCGGGATTTACGAGCAGTACTTC. Protein: CSASTLGTSGIYEQYF. The chain joins TRBV20-1 to TRBJ2-7, with 13 positions matching TRBD2. Per the germline V gene, CDR1 is DFQATT and CDR2 is SNEGSKA (reference sequence). The CDR3 length is 16 residues. Germline trimming cut 3 bases from V and 4 bases from J; bases unmatched to any gene: 9.

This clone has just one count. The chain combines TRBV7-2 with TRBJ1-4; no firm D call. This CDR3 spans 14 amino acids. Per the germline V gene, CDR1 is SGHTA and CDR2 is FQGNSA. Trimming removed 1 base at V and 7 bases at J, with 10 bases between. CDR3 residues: CASSLGGSVEKLFF. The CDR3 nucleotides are TGTGCCAGCAGCTTAGGAGGCTCGGTTGAAAAACTGTTTTTT.

CDR3 nucleotides: TGCGCCAGCAGCTCGGAAGGGGGAGTCAACAATGGCTACACCTTC. It encodes CASSSEGGVNNGYTF. The gene calls are TRBV5-1 and TRBJ1-2; tentatively, D is TRBD1 (6 bases). Between the trimmed V and J ends, which lost 3 bases and 6 bases, there was a span of 18 bases. The germline V gene has CDR1 SGHRS and CDR2 YFSETQ. This CDR3 region has 15 residues. The variable domain in full, completed from reference TRBV5-1 and TRBJ1-2, reads KAGVTQTPRYLIKTRGQQVTLSCSPISGHRSVSWYQQTPGQGLQFLFEYFSETQRNKGNFPGRFSGRQFSNSRSEMNVSTLELGDSALYLCASSSEGGVNNGYTFGSGTRLTVV.

The CDR3: CASSLLLGSYEQYF. For the CDR3, the DNA is TGTGCCAGCAGCTTACTATTAGGATCCTACGAGCAGTACTTC. V is TRBV5-6 and J is TRBJ2-7, with D hard to call. From germline, CDR1 is SGHDT and CDR2 YYEEEE. The V and J ends lost 2 bases and 1 base respectively, with 10 bases between them. The CDR3 is 14 residues long. Full variable domain (rest looked up from reference TRBV5-6 and TRBJ2-7): DAGVTQSPTHLIKTRGQQVTLRCSPKSGHDTVSWYQQALGQGPQFIFQYYEEEERQRGNFPDRFSGHQFPNYSSELNVNALLLGDSALYLCASSLLLGSYEQYFGPGTRLTVT.

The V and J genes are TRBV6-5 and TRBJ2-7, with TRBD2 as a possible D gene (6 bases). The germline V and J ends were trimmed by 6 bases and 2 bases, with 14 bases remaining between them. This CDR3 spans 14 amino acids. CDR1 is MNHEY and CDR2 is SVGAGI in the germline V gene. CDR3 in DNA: TGTGCCAGCAGCCCGTTCGCGGGGACCTACGAGCAGTACTTC. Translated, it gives CASSPFAGTYEQYF.

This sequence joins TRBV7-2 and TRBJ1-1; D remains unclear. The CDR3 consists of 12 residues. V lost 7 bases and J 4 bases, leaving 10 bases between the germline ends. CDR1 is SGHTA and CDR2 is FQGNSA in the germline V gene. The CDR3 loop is CASINVATEAFF. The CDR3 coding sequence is TGTGCCAGCATCAATGTAGCCACTGAAGCTTTCTTT.

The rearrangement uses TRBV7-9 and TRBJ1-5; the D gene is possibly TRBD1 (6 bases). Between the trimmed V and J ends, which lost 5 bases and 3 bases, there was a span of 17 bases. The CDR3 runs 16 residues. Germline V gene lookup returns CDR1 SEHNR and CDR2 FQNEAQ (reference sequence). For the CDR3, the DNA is TGTGCCAGCAGCGACCCGGGACAAGAATCCAATCAGCCCCAGCATTTT. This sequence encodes CASSDPGQESNQPQHF.

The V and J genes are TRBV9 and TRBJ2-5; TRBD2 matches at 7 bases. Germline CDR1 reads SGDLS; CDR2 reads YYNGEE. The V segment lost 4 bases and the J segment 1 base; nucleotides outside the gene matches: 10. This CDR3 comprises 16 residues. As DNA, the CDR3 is TGTGCCAGCAGCCCTGTGGTAGCGGGTTTCCAAGAGACCCAGTACTTC. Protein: CASSPVVAGFQETQYF.